The subject of this entry is one T cell receptor beta chain. Its antigen is unknown. This CDR3 is also generated by other DNA sequences in the sample. The whole isolated RNA underwent reverse transcription, so sequencing captured expressed TCRB transcripts. Some clones are missing from TCRdb's copy, which holds only in-frame ones; the method was immunoSEQ multiplex PCR. The sample lists 640,000 or so clones; roughly 13% were seen once. The CDR3 totals 16 residues. CDR1 KGHSH and CDR2 LQKENI come from the germline V gene. The V gene end was trimmed by 3 bases and the J gene end by 5 bases; junction bases not matched to a gene: 7. The sample belongs to a study of beta chain features in type 1 diabetes. Study-wide points: The study found moderately but significantly shorter TCRB CDR3s in all four CD4+ subsets of Type 1 diabetes patients.

The TCR comes from a man younger than 35 with type 1 diabetes. The chain carries TRBV18 and TRBJ2-1; 10 nucleotides match TRBD2. The sequenced material came from naive CD4+ T cells from blood. The CDR3 region has the DNA TGTGCCAGCTCACCGCCTAGCGGGGGTTTAAACAATGAGCAGTTCTTC. As protein: CASSPPSGGLNNEQFF.